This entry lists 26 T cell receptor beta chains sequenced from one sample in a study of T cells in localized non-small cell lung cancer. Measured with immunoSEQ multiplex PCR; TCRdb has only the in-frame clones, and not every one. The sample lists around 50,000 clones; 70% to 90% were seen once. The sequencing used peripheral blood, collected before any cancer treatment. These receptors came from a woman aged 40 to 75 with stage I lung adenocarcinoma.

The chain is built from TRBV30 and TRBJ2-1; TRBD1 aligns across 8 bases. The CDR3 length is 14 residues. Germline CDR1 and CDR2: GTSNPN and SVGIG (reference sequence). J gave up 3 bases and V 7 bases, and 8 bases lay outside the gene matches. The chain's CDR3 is CAFTTGQVYNEQFF. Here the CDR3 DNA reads TGTGCCTTTACTACGGGACAGGTCTACAATGAGCAGTTCTTC.

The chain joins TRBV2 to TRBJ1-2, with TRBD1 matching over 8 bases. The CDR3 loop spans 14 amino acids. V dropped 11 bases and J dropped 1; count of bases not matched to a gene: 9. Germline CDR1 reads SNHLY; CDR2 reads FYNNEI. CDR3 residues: CAPGGDRHNYGYTF. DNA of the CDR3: TGTGCCCCCGGAGGGGACAGGCATAACTATGGCTACACCTTC.

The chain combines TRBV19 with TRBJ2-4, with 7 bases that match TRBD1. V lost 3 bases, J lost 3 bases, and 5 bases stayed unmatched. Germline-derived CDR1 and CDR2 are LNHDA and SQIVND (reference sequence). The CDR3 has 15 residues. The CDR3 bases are TGTGCCAGTAGTATCACAGGGGCTGGCAAAAACATTCAGTACTTC. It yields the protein CASSITGAGKNIQYF.

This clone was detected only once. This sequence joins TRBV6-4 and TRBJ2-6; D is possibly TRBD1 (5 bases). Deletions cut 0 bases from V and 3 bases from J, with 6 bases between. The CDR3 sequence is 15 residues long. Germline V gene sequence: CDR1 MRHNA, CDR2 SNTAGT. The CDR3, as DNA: TGTGCCAGCAGTGACTCAGGGGTTGGGGCCAACGTCCTGACTTTC. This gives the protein CASSDSGVGANVLTF.

The CDR3 nucleotides are TGTGCCAGCAGCTTACAGGGTCGGCGGACTGAAGCTTTCTTT. Translation gives CASSLQGRRTEAFF. The chain carries TRBV11-2 and TRBJ1-1; D may be TRBD1 (5 bases). The CDR3 is 14 residues long. Germline V gene data show CDR1 as SGHAT and CDR2 as FQNNGV. V lost 2 bases, J lost 5 bases, and 12 bases lay in between.

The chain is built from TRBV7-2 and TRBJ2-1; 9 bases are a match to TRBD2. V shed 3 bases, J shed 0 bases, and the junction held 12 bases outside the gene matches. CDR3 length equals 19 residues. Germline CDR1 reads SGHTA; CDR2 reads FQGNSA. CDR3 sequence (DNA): TGTGCCAGCAGCTTCGAATTCCGGAGCGGGGGGCCCTCCTACAATGAGCAGTTCTTC. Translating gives CASSFEFRSGGPSYNEQFF.

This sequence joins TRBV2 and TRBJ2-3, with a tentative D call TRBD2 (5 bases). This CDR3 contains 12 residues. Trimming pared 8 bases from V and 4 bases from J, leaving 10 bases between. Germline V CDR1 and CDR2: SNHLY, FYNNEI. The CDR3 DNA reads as TGTGCCAGCTGGAGGACTGCAGATACGCAGTATTTT. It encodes CASWRTADTQYF.

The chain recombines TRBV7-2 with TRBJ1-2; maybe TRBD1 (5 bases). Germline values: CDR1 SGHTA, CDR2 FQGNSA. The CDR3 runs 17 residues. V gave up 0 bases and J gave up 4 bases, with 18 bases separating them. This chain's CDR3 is CASSLARTLLRGYGYTF. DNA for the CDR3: TGTGCCAGCAGCTTAGCGAGGACACTCCTTCGGGGCTATGGCTACACCTTC.

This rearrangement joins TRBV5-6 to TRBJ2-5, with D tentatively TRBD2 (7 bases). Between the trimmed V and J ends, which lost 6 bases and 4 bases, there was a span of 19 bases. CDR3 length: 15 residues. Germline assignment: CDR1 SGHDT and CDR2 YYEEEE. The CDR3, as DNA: TGTGCCAGCACCCTACTCGGTCGGGGGGCAGAGACCCAGTACTTC. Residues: CASTLLGRGAETQYF.

This chain's CDR3 is CASSGGAGVGAFF. For the CDR3, the DNA is TGTGCCAGCAGTGGGGGGGCAGGGGTCGGAGCTTTCTTT. The chain links TRBV6-6 to TRBJ1-1, with a tentative D call TRBD1 (6 bases). V shed 5 bases and J shed 10 bases, with 17 bases lying between them. The CDR3 consists of 13 residues. Germline V gene data show CDR1 as MNHNY and CDR2 as SVGAGI (reference sequence).

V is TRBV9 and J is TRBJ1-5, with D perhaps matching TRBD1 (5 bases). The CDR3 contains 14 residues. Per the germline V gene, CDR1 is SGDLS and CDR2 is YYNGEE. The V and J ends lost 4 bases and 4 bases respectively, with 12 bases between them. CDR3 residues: CASSLGGGNQPQHF. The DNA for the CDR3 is TGTGCCAGCAGCCTTGGGGGTGGAAATCAGCCCCAGCATTTT.

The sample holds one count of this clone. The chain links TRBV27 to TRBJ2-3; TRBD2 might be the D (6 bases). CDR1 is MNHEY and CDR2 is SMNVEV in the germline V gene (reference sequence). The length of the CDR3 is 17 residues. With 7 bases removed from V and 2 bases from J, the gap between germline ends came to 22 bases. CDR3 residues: CASTRGASASLTDTQYF. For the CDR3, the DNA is TGTGCCAGCACCCGAGGGGCTAGCGCATCCCTCACAGATACGCAGTATTTT.

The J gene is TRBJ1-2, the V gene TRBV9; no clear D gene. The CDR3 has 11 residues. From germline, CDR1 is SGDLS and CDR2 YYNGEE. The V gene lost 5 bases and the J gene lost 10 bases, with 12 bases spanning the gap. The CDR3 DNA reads TGTGCCAGCAGTTTAACTGGCTCCTACACCTTC. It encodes CASSLTGSYTF.

CDR3 region: CASSLGSGYGYTF. The CDR3 nucleotides read TGTGCCAGCAGCCTGGGCAGCGGCTATGGCTACACCTTC. The chain has TRBV11-3 and TRBJ1-2; D remains unclear. Germline V gene data show CDR1 as SGHNT and CDR2 as YENEEA. There are 13 residues in the CDR3. Trimming removed 5 bases from V and 4 bases from J, with 11 bases in between.

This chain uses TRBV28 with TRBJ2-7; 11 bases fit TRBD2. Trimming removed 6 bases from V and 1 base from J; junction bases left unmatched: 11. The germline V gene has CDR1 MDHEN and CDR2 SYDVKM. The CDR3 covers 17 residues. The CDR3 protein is CASSTSGGFSLSYEQYF. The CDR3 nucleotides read TGTGCCAGCAGCACTAGCGGGGGATTTAGTCTTTCCTACGAGCAGTACTTC.

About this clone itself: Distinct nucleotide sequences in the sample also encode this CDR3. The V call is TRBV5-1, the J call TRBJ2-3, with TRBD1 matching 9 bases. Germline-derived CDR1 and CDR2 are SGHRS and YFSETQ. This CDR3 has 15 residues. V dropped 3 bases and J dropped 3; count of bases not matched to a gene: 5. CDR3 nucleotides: TGCGCCAGCAGCTCAACAGGGGGCGCAACAGATACGCAGTATTTT. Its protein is CASSSTGGATDTQYF.

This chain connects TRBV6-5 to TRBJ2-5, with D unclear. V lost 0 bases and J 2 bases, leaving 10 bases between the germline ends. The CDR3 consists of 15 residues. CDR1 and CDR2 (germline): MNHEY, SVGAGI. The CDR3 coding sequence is TGTGCCAGCAGTTACTCGGGCCTCCCACAAGAGACCCAGTACTTC. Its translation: CASSYSGLPQETQYF.

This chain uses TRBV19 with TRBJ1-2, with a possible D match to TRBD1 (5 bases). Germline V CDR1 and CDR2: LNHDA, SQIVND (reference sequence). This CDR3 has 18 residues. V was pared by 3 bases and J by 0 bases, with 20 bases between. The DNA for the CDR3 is TGTGCCAGTAGTATTTTGGGGCTCACCCTAGGGACTAACTATGGCTACACCTTC. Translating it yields CASSILGLTLGTNYGYTF.

This chain's CDR3 is CASSPWGPDSGANVLTF. CDR3 coding DNA: TGTGCCAGCAGCCCTTGGGGGCCCGACTCTGGGGCCAACGTCCTGACTTTC. The chain links TRBV7-9 to TRBJ2-6; maybe TRBD1 (6 bases). CDR3 length: 17 amino acids. Trimming left V 5 bases short and J 0 bases short, with 14 bases between. The V gene's germline CDR1 is SEHNR and CDR2 FQNEAQ (reference sequence).

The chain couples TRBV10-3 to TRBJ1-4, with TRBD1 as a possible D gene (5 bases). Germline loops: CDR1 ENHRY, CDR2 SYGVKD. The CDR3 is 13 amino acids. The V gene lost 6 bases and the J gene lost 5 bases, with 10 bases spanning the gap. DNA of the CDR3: TGTGCCATCAGGGGGGAAGGGAATGAAAAACTGTTTTTT. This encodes CAIRGEGNEKLFF.

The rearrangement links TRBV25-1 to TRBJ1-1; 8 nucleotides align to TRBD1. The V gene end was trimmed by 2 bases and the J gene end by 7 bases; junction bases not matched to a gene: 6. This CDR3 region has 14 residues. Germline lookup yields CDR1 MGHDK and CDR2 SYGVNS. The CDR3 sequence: CASSEIRTGSEAFF. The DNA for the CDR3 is TGTGCCAGCAGTGAAATTCGGACAGGGAGTGAAGCTTTCTTT. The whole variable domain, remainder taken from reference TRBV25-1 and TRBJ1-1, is EADIYQTPRYLVIGTGKKITLECSQTMGHDKMYWYQQDPGMELHLIHYSYGVNSTEKGDLSSESTVSRIRTEHFPLTLESARPSHTSQYLCASSEIRTGSEAFFGQGTRLTVV.

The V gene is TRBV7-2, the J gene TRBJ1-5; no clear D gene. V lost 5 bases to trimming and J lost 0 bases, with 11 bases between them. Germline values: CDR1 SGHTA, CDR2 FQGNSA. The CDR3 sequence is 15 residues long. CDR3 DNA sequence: TGTGCCAGCAGCCGGACGATGGATAGCAATCAGCCCCAGCATTTT. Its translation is CASSRTMDSNQPQHF. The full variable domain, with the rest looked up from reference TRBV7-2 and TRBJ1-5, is GAGVSQSPSNKVTEKGKDVELRCDPISGHTALYWYRQSLGQGLEFLIYFQGNSAPDKSGLPSDRFSAERTGGSVSTLTIQRTQQEDSAVYLCASSRTMDSNQPQHFGDGTRLSIL.

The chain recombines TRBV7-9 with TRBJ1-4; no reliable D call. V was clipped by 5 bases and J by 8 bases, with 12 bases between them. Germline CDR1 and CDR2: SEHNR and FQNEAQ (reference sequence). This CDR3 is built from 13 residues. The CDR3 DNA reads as TGTGCCAGCAGCACCGAGGAGGGCGAAAAACTGTTTTTT. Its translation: CASSTEEGEKLFF.

CDR3 sequence reads: CAISEPAIGEQFF. CDR3 coding DNA: TGTGCCATCAGTGAACCAGCAATTGGTGAGCAGTTCTTC. The J gene is TRBJ2-1, the V gene TRBV10-3, with D hard to call. This CDR3 spans 13 amino acids. V lost 3 bases and J 9 bases, leaving 12 bases between the germline ends. From germline, CDR1 is ENHRY and CDR2 SYGVKD.

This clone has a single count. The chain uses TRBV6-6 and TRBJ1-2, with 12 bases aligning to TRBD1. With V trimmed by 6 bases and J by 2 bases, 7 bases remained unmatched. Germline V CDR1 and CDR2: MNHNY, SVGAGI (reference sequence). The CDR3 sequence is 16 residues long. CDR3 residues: CASRAGQGALNYGYTF. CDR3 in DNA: TGTGCCAGCAGAGCGGGACAGGGGGCCTTGAACTATGGCTACACCTTC.

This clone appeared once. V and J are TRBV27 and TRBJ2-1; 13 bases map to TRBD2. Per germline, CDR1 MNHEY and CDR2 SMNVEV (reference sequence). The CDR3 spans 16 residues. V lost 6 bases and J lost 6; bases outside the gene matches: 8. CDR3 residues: CASSPRTSGGSNEQFF. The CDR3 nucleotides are TGTGCCAGCAGCCCACGGACTAGCGGGGGTTCCAATGAGCAGTTCTTC.